A selection of T cell receptor beta chains follows, all from one sample in a study of metastatic and nonmetastatic thyroid tumors. TCRdb reprocessed the PCR reads via MiXCR. The sample yields fewer than 25,000 clones, around 10% seen once. The specimen was blood. These receptors all stem from a female donor with papillary thyroid cancer or a benign thyroid nodule (not recorded which). Some clones in this sample may be carry-over from other donors' samples. Each CDR3 is given with its conserved first and last residue. The D gene is left open where the match is weak. The size entry is marked missing in some rows and otherwise reads once, few, many or a size class.

D,size,V,J,DNA,CDR3
TRBD1,NA,TRBV7-6,TRBJ2-1,TGTGCCAGCAGCACAGGGGGCGAGCAGTTCTTC,CASSTGGEQFF
NA,many,TRBV27,TRBJ2-4,TGTGCCAGCAGTTTATATGGGAAGCTAGCCAAAAACATTCAGTACTTC,CASSLYGKLAKNIQYF
NA,NA,TRBV20-1,TRBJ2-5,TGCAGTGCCGGACACGAGGAGACCCAGTACTTC,CSAGHEETQYF
NA,few,TRBV12-3/TRBV12-4,TRBJ2-1,TGTGCCAGCAGTGTGACAGTGCTCCACAATGAGCAGTTCTTC,CASSVTVLHNEQFF
NA,many,TRBV6-5,TRBJ2-5,TGTGCCAGCAGTTACGCCATCCCGATCCCGTACCAAGAGACCCAGTACTTC,CASSYAIPIPYQETQYF
NA,many,TRBV5-1,TRBJ1-1,TGCGCCAGCAGCTTGTTGGGGCCCATGAACACTGAAGCTTTCTTT,CASSLLGPMNTEAFF
TRBD1,many,TRBV20-1,TRBJ1-2,TGCAGTACTAAAACAGGGGTTTTTGACTATGGCTACACCTTC,CSTKTGVFDYGYTF
TRBD2,many,TRBV6-4,TRBJ2-1,TGTGCCAGCAGTGACGGGGGAGGGCCCTCCAATGAGCAGTTCTTC,CASSDGGGPSNEQFF
TRBD2,many,TRBV19,TRBJ2-3,TGTGCCAGTAGTATAGATAGGCTAGCGGGAGACGGTGCAGATACGCAGTATTTT,CASSIDRLAGDGADTQYF
NA,many,TRBV10-1,TRBJ2-2,TGCGCCGGCACCCTGCTAGGTCCTCCCTTCACCGGGGAGCTGTTTTTT,CAGTLLGPPFTGELFF
TRBD2,few,TRBV6-4,TRBJ2-3,TGTGCCAGCAGTGACTCACTAGCGGGAGATACGCAGTATTTT,CASSDSLAGDTQYF
TRBD2,NA,TRBV6-1,TRBJ2-1,TGTGTCAGCAGTCCGCGGGAGGTTGACAATGAGCAGTTCTTC,CVSSPREVDNEQFF
NA,many,TRBV4-3,TRBJ2-5,TGCGCCAGCAGCCAAGTACATGAAGAGACCCAGTACTTC,CASSQVHEETQYF
NA,many,TRBV7-2,TRBJ1-6,TGTGCCAGCAGCTTCTTAGGGGGAGATTCACCCCTCCACTTT,CASSFLGGDSPLHF
NA,many,TRBV7-9,TRBJ2-2,TGTGCCAGCAGCTTAGGGCCCGCGAACACCGGGGAGCTGTTTTTT,CASSLGPANTGELFF
TRBD2,many,TRBV19,TRBJ2-1,TGTGCCAGTAGTATACGCGGGAGTAATGAGCAGTTCTTC,CASSIRGSNEQFF
NA,many,TRBV19,TRBJ2-1,TGTGCCAGTAGTACCCTCGAGTCGGGACAACTCTACAATGAGCAGTTCTTC,CASSTLESGQLYNEQFF
NA,medium-sized,TRBV6-2/TRBV6-3,TRBJ2-1,TGTGCCAGCAGTTACATCATGGCAGGGGGGGGGAATGAGCAGTTCTTC,CASSYIMAGGGNEQFF
NA,NA,TRBV27,TRBJ2-1,TGTGCCAGCAGTTTTAACTCCTACAATGAGCAGTTCTTC,CASSFNSYNEQFF
NA,few,TRBV6-1,TRBJ2-7,TGTGCCAGCATCGCGTACAGTTCCTACGTGCAGTACTTC,CASIAYSSYVQYF
NA,many,TRBV7-8,TRBJ2-1,TGTGCCAGCAGCGCCCGGACAGTAAATGAGCAGTTCTTC,CASSARTVNEQFF
TRBD2,many,TRBV7-2,TRBJ2-7,TGTGCCAGCAGCTTAAGACTAGCGGGAGGCGAGCAGTACTTC,CASSLRLAGGEQYF
TRBD2,many,TRBV2,TRBJ2-7,TGTGCCAGCAGTGAACCGGGCGGGAGCTCCTACGAGCAGTACTTC,CASSEPGGSSYEQYF
NA,NA,TRBV28,TRBJ2-2,TGTGCCAGCAGCCCAGTTAGGGCGAACACCGGGGAGCTGTTTTTT,CASSPVRANTGELFF
NA,many,TRBV20-1,TRBJ2-7,TGCAGTGCCAGACAGCCGGGCGAGCAGTACTTC,CSARQPGEQYF
NA,few,TRBV29-1,TRBJ2-5,TGCAGCGTTGAGTGTGGTGCCCCGGCTCAAGAGACCCAGTACTTC,CSVECGAPAQETQYF
NA,many,TRBV3-1,TRBJ1-6,TGTGCCAGCAGCCAAGATGTAAGGGGTTCACCCCTCCACTTT,CASSQDVRGSPLHF
NA,many,TRBV7-8,TRBJ2-7,TGTGCCAGCAGCTTAAATCGGGAGACCGTATACTACGAGCAGTACTTC,CASSLNRETVYYEQYF
TRBD1,many,TRBV18,TRBJ1-4,TGTGCCAGCTCACCCTCGATGACAGGGAATAATGAAAAACTGTTTTTT,CASSPSMTGNNEKLFF